Shown below are 8 T cell receptor beta chains from a single sample sequenced in a study of neoadjuvant anti-PD-1 for oral cavity cancer. Profiled with immunoSEQ multiplex PCR; TCRdb holds only in-frame clones, not every one. The table lists 13,000 to 15,000 clones, less than 80% of them singletons. Sample time point: after neoadjuvant nivolumab, at surgical resection. The material sequenced was PBMCs, taken after nivolumab (anti-PD-1) treatment. Receptors were obtained from a person between 40 and 85 years old with oral cavity squamous cell carcinoma.

This clone was observed once. V is TRBV27 and J is TRBJ2-7; 14 nucleotides match TRBD2. The V gene's germline CDR1 is MNHEY and CDR2 SMNVEV (reference sequence). The J segment lost 3 bases and the V segment lost 4 bases, leaving 8 bases of the junction unmatched. This CDR3 has 17 residues. The CDR3 is CASSSPSGLAGGYEQYF. CDR3 coding DNA: TGTGCCAGCAGTTCGCCCTCAGGACTAGCGGGAGGCTACGAGCAGTACTTC.

This clone was detected once. The gene calls are TRBV2 and TRBJ1-3, with a weak D call TRBD1 (5 bases). The CDR3 is made up of 15 amino acids. Germline CDR1 reads SNHLY; CDR2 reads FYNNEI. V lost 5 bases, J lost 2 bases, and 13 bases lay in between. The CDR3 region has the DNA TGTGCCAGCAGTCAAGACGGGGGGGCTGGAAACACCATATATTTT. Translated, it gives CASSQDGGAGNTIYF.

The chain combines TRBV5-1 with TRBJ2-6; D is uncertain. Germline CDR1 and CDR2: SGHRS and YFSETQ. V was trimmed by 4 bases and J by 0 bases, leaving 5 bases between them. There are 14 residues in the CDR3. The CDR3 nucleotides are TGCGCCAGCAGCCCTCCCTCTGGGGCCAACGTCCTGACTTTC. It translates to CASSPPSGANVLTF.

This clone has only a few counts. CDR3 DNA sequence: TGTGCCAGCAGCCCTCAGGGGAATGAAAAACTGTTTTTT. Translated: CASSPQGNEKLFF. The chain employs TRBV11-2 and TRBJ1-4; D possibly corresponds to TRBD1 (6 bases). Trimming cost V 5 bases and J 5 bases, with 9 bases left between them. The CDR3 runs 13 residues. Germline V CDR1 and CDR2: SGHAT, FQNNGV. The full variable domain, rest sourced from reference TRBV11-2 and TRBJ1-4, is EAGVAQSPRYKIIEKRQSVAFWCNPISGHATLYWYQQILGQGPKLLIQFQNNGVVDDSQLPKDRFSAERLKGVDSTLKIQPAKLEDSAVYLCASSPQGNEKLFFGSGTQLSVL.

The chain employs TRBV10-2 and TRBJ2-5; D perhaps matches TRBD1 (6 bases). Per the germline V gene, CDR1 is WSHSY and CDR2 is SAAADI. The germline V and J ends were trimmed by 1 base and 1 base, with 10 bases remaining between them. The CDR3 is made up of 15 amino acids. CDR3 protein: CASSEFTGSQETQYF. CDR3 nucleotides: TGCGCCAGCAGTGAGTTTACAGGGTCCCAAGAGACCCAGTACTTC.

The chain is built from TRBV28 and TRBJ1-2; D is perhaps TRBD1 (6 bases). Germline V gene sequence: CDR1 MDHEN, CDR2 SYDVKM. The CDR3 is made up of 14 amino acids. V shed 7 bases and J shed 3 bases, with 15 bases lying between them. The CDR3 is CASTAQGRDYGYTF. The CDR3 DNA is TGTGCCAGCACCGCCCAGGGGCGAGACTATGGCTACACCTTC.

V and J are TRBV5-5 and TRBJ2-7; D is unclear. The CDR3 length is 13 residues. Germline assignment: CDR1 SGHKS and CDR2 YYEKEE (reference sequence). Trimming pared 4 bases from V and 6 bases from J, leaving 14 bases between. The CDR3 protein is CASSLLSGSEQYF. The CDR3 nucleotides are TGTGCCAGCAGCCTCCTGAGTGGGTCCGAGCAGTACTTC. The variable domain in full, completed from reference TRBV5-5 and TRBJ2-7, reads DAGVTQSPTHLIKTRGQQVTLRCSPISGHKSVSWYQQVLGQGPQFIFQYYEKEERGRGNFPDRFSARQFPNYSSELNVNALLLGDSALYLCASSLLSGSEQYFGPGTRLTVT.

The chain joins TRBV7-6 to TRBJ2-4; TRBD1 matches 7 bases. CDR1 and CDR2 from the germline V gene are SGHVS and FNYEAQ. The CDR3 is 14 residues long. Trimming took 4 bases from V and 13 from J; bases not matched to a gene: 13. The chain's CDR3 is CASSSSPGGSEQYF. The DNA of the CDR3 is TGTGCCAGCAGCTCATCTCCAGGGGGTTCAGAACAGTACTTC.